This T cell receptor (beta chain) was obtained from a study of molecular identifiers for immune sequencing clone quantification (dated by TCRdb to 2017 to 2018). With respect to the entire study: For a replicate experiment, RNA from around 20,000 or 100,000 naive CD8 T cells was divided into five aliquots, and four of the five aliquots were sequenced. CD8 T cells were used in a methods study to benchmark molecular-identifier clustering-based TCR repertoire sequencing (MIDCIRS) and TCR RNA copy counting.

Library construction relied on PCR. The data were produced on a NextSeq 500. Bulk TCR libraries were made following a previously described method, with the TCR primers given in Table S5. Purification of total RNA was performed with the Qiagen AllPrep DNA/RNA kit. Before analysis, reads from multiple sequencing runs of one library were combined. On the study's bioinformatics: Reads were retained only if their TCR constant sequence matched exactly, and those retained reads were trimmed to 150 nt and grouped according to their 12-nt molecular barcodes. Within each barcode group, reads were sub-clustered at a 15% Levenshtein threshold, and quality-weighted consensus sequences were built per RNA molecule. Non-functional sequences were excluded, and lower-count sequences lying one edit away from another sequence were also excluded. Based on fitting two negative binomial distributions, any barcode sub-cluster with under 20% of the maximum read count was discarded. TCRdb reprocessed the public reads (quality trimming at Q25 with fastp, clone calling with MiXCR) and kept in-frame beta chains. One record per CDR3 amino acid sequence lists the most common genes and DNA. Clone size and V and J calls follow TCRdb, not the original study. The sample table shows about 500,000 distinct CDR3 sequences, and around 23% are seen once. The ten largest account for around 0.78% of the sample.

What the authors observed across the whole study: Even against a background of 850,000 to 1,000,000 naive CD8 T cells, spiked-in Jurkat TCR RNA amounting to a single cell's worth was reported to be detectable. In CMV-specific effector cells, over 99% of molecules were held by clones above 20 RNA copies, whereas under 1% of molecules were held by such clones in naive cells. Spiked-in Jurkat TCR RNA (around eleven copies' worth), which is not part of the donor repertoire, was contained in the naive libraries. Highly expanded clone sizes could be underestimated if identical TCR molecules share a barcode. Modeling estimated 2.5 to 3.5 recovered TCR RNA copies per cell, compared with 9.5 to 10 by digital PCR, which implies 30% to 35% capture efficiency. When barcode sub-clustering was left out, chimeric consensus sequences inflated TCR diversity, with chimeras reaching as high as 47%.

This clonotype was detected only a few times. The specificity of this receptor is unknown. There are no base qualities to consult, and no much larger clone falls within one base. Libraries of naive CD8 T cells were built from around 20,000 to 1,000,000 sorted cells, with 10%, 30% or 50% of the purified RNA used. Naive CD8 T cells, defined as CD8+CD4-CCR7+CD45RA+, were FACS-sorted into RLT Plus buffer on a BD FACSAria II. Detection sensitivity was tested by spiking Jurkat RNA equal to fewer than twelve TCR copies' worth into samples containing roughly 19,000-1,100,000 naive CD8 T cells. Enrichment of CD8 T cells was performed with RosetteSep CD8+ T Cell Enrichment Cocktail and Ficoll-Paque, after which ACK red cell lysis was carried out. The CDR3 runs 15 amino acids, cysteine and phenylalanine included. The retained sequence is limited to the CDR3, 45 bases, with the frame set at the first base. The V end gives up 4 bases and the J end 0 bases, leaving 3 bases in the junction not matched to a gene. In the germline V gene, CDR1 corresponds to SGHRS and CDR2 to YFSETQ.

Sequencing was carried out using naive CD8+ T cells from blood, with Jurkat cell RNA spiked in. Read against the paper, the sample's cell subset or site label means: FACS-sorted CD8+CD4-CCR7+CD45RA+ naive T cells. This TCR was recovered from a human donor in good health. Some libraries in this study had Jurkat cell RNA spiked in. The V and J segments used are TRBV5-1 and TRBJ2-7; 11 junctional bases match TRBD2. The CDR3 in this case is CASSQLAGVSYEQYF. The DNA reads TGCGCCAGCAGCCAACTAGCGGGGGTCTCCTACGAGCAGTACTTC.